The clone carrying this T cell receptor (beta chain) was found a few times. These data are taken from a study of T cells in Graves' hyperthyroidism and ophthalmopathy. V was cut by 6 bases and J by 7 bases, with 13 bases left in between. The CDR3 covers 13 residues. The germline CDR1 and CDR2 sequences are MNHEY and SVGAGI. From RNA transcripts, TCR beta CDR3 regions were amplified. Using the HTBI primer set, a first-round RT-PCR was run on the TCR CDR3. TCRdb reprocessed the multiplex PCR reads with MiXCR, giving one entry per CDR3 protein. Counted here are 600,000 to 800,000 distinct CDR3 sequences, approximately 36% occurring once; the ten biggest clones make up around 30%.

V is TRBV6-5 and J is TRBJ1-5, with D possibly being TRBD1 (5 bases). The receptor's source is a woman aged 40 to 50 with Graves' hyperthyroidism. Sequenced sample: blood. The DNA for the CDR3 is TGTGCCAGCAGCGAGAGCAGGGAGCAGCCCCAGCATTTT. Residues: CASSESREQPQHF.